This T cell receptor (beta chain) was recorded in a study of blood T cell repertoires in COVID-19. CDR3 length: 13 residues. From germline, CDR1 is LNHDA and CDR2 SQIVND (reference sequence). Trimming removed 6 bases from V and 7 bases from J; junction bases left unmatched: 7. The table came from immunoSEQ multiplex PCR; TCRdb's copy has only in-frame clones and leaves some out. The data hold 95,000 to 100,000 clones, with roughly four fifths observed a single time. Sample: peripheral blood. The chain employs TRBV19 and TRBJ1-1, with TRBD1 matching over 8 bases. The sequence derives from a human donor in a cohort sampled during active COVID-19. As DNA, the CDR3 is TGTGCCAGTAGCCTGACAGGGGTGAGTGAAGCTTTCTTT. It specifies CASSLTGVSEAFF.